This paragraph covers one TCR beta chain sequence. The data are from a study of blood T cell repertoires in COVID-19. Study as a whole: The United States, Italy and Spain provided the acute and convalescent COVID-19 samples. PBMCs, B-cell-depleted T cells, or T cells provided the cDNA or gDNA that made up the material.

Original data processing: Amplifying reference gene primers gave estimates of nucleated cell counts. Produced via immunoSEQ multiplex PCR; TCRdb's table is partial and in-frame only. From that table come the V and J calls and clone size; the DNA was used to work out D and trimming. The table shows 50,000 or so clones, with almost 90% occurring only once. CDR3 length: 15 residues. V was pared by 0 bases and J by 8 bases, with 14 bases between. CDR1 SGHNT and CDR2 YYREEE come from the germline V gene (reference sequence). The sequenced material came from peripheral blood. The rearrangement uses TRBV5-4 and TRBJ1-4; a possible D gene is TRBD1 (5 bases). This TCR was sampled from a man between 60 and 75 years old with active COVID-19. For the CDR3, the DNA is TGTGCCAGCAGCTTGGATCCACAAAAGGGGGAAAAACTGTTTTTT. Its translation is CASSLDPQKGEKLFF.